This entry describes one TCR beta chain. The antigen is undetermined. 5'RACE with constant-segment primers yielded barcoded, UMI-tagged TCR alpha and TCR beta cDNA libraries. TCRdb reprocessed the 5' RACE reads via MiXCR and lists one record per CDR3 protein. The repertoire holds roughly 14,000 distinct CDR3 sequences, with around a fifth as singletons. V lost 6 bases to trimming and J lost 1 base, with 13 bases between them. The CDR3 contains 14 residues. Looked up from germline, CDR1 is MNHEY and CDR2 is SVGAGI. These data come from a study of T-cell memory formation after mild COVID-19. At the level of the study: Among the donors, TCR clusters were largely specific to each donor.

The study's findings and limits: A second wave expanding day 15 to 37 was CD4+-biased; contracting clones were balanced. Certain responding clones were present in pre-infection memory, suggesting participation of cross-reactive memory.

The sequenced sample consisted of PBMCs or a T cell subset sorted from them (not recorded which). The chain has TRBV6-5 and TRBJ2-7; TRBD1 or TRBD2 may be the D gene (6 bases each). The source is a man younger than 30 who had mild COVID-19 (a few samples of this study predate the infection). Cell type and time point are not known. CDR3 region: CASRSGGVSYEQYF. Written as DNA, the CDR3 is TGTGCCAGCAGATCCGGGGGCGTTTCCTACGAGCAGTACTTC.